The sequence of this T cell receptor (beta chain) was determined in a study of CD8 T cells in ankylosing spondylitis. Points from the study as a whole: Relatively rare in peripheral blood, disease-linked clones were also CD8+.

The CDR3 is 16 residues long. V lost 6 bases to trimming and J lost 4 bases, with 21 bases between them. One entry per CDR3 protein results from TCRdb running MiXCR on the 5' RACE reads. The profile covers around 300,000 distinct CDR3 sequences, with roughly 14% appearing a single time and approximately 1.1% taken by the ten largest. In regard to this clonotype: Its antigen is as yet unknown.

This clonotype was obtained from a male donor with ankylosing spondylitis or in good health (not recorded which). The V call is TRBV12-3 or TRBV12-4, the J call TRBJ2-5; D gene ambiguous. Sequenced sample: blood, either unsorted or a sorted T cell fraction (not recorded which). The CDR3 loop is CASSLRSQASRETQYF. The CDR3 DNA is TGTGCCAGCAGCCTAAGGTCTCAGGCGAGTAGAGAGACCCAGTACTTC.